Listed below are T cell receptor beta chains from one sample, sequenced in a study of shared clonotypes between healthy human individuals. Assay used: immunoSEQ multiplex PCR; TCRdb lists only in-frame clones, some missing. The sample contains millions of clones, just over 90% of which appear only once. Sequencing was done on a sample of naive CD4+ T cells from PBMCs. These receptors all come from a man between 18 and 29 years old in good health. Some clones in this sample may be carry-over from other donors' samples. The CDR3 runs from the conserved cysteine through the conserved F or W. Each record gives: D gene, J gene, clone size, V gene, CDR3 DNA, CDR3 protein. The D gene is left open where the match is weak. Only some rows state a clone size, as once, few, many or a class for expanded clones.

d_call: .; j_call: TRBJ2-7; clone_size: .; v_call: TRBV6-5; cdr3_nt: TGTGCCAGCAGGACTAGGGCCCTGAGCTCCTACGAGCAGTACTTC; cdr3_aa: CASRTRALSSYEQYF
d_call: .; j_call: TRBJ1-5; clone_size: .; v_call: TRBV18; cdr3_nt: TGTGCCAGCTCACCAGAATACAATCAGCCCCAGCATTTT; cdr3_aa: CASSPEYNQPQHF
d_call: TRBD2; j_call: TRBJ2-1; clone_size: .; v_call: TRBV4-2; cdr3_nt: TGTGCCAGCAGCCAAGCTCCCCTGTTTGTGGCGGGAGACGATGAGCAGTTCTTC; cdr3_aa: CASSQAPLFVAGDDEQFF
d_call: .; j_call: TRBJ2-5; clone_size: .; v_call: TRBV7-3; cdr3_nt: TGTGCCAGCAGCCCTAATGGGGAGACCCAGTACTTC; cdr3_aa: CASSPNGETQYF
d_call: TRBD2; j_call: TRBJ2-7; clone_size: .; v_call: TRBV7-9; cdr3_nt: TGTGCCAGCAGCTTAGTGTCTAGCGGAGCTGGAGAGCAGTACTTC; cdr3_aa: CASSLVSSGAGEQYF
d_call: .; j_call: TRBJ2-7; clone_size: .; v_call: TRBV9; cdr3_nt: TGTGCCAGCAGCGTAGTCCGGGTAGTCTACGAGCAGTACTTC; cdr3_aa: CASSVVRVVYEQYF
d_call: .; j_call: TRBJ2-1; clone_size: .; v_call: TRBV11-3; cdr3_nt: TGTGCCAGCAGCTTAGTGGGATCTGAGCAGTTCTTC; cdr3_aa: CASSLVGSEQFF
d_call: .; j_call: TRBJ2-1; clone_size: once; v_call: TRBV4-3; cdr3_nt: TGCGCCAGCAGCCAAGGTCCAGGTTACAATGAGCAGTTCTTC; cdr3_aa: CASSQGPGYNEQFF
d_call: TRBD1; j_call: TRBJ2-7; clone_size: .; v_call: TRBV27; cdr3_nt: TGTGCCAGCAGTTACCGAGGGGGGACCGAGACAGGGGCCTACGAGCAGTACTTC; cdr3_aa: CASSYRGGTETGAYEQYF
d_call: .; j_call: TRBJ1-3; clone_size: .; v_call: TRBV4-3; cdr3_nt: TGCGCCAGCAGCCAAGAAACGGGAAACACCATATATTTT; cdr3_aa: CASSQETGNTIYF